Below, 10 T cell receptor beta chains from the same sample are listed, as sequenced in a study of T cell responses to AZD1222 COVID-19 vaccine (dated by TCRdb to the early 2020s). The library was built by means of the immunoSEQ multiplex PCR assay. This is the immuneACCESS table as TCRdb keeps it, with only in-frame sequences that have V and J called. A part of the clones is gone; compared with another copy, unresolved V genes explain less than half, and the rest is unexplained. The sample table lists 150,000 to 200,000 clones, 85% to 90% of them with a count of one. The leading ten clones occupy roughly 12% of the sample. Explained via the paper, the time point label denotes: about 28 days (+/-7) after the second vaccine dose. The starting material was peripheral blood, obtained 28 days after the second AZD1222 dose. The receptors here all came from an adult who received the AZD1222 COVID-19 vaccine.

The gene calls are TRBV6-5 and TRBJ2-3, with D perhaps matching TRBD1 (6 bases). V was trimmed by 5 bases and J by 5 bases, leaving 14 bases between them. Looked up from germline, CDR1 is MNHEY and CDR2 is SVGAGI. CDR3 length: 14 amino acids. The CDR3 sequence: CASSQRDNQDTQYF. CDR3 nucleotides: TGTGCCAGCAGTCAGAGGGACAATCAAGATACGCAGTATTTT.

This clone appeared a single time. This rearrangement joins TRBV30 to TRBJ1-2; 9 bases agree with TRBD1. V gave up 5 bases and J gave up 7 bases; unmatched junction bases: 5. Germline V CDR1 and CDR2: GTSNPN, SVGIG (reference sequence). CDR3 size: 12 residues. The CDR3 reads CAWEQGAFGYTF. The CDR3 nucleotides read TGTGCCTGGGAACAGGGGGCCTTTGGCTACACCTTC. Combining the CDR3 with reference TRBV30 and TRBJ1-2 gives the whole variable domain SQTIHQWPATLVQPVGSPLSLECTVEGTSNPNLYWYRQAAGRGLQLLFYSVGIGQISSEVPQNLSASRPQDRQFILSSKKLLLSDSGFYLCAWEQGAFGYTFGSGTRLTVV.

The V call is TRBV11-2, the J call TRBJ1-3; D not resolved. The CDR3 runs 11 residues. V was cut by 8 bases and J by 5 bases, with 7 bases left in between. The V gene's germline CDR1 is SGHAT and CDR2 FQNNGV. CDR3 DNA sequence: TGTGCCAGCGGGAGGAGAAACACCATATATTTT. It is translated as CASGRRNTIYF. The whole variable domain, remainder taken from reference TRBV11-2 and TRBJ1-3, is EAGVAQSPRYKIIEKRQSVAFWCNPISGHATLYWYQQILGQGPKLLIQFQNNGVVDDSQLPKDRFSAERLKGVDSTLKIQPAKLEDSAVYLCASGRRNTIYFGEGSWLTVV.

This CDR3 is CASSRRQGGGTEAFF. The DNA for the CDR3 is TGTGCCAGCAGCCGGAGACAGGGAGGAGGCACTGAAGCTTTCTTT. V gene TRBV7-2 combines with J gene TRBJ1-1; 7 bases line up with TRBD1. V shed 5 bases, J shed 4 bases, and the junction held 10 bases outside the gene matches. The CDR3 extends over 15 amino acids. Germline CDR1 reads SGHTA; CDR2 reads FQGNSA.

V is TRBV5-1 and J is TRBJ1-5, with TRBD1 as a possible D gene (5 bases). V was clipped by 3 bases and J by 7 bases, with 14 bases between them. This CDR3 is 14 amino acids long. In germline, CDR1 is SGHRS, CDR2 YFSETQ. The CDR3 reads CASSSDGQGQPQHF. The CDR3 DNA sequence: TGCGCCAGCAGCTCGGATGGACAAGGCCAGCCCCAGCATTTT.

This chain uses TRBV13 with TRBJ2-3, with 9 bases matching TRBD2. V was pared by 5 bases and J by 1 base, with 4 bases of the junction left unmatched. This CDR3 contains 15 residues. Germline-derived CDR1 and CDR2 are PRHDT and FYEKMQ (reference sequence). In DNA form, the CDR3 reads TGTGCCAGCAGCACGCGGACTAGCGGCACAGATACGCAGTATTTT. Its translation: CASSTRTSGTDTQYF.

This rearrangement joins TRBV7-9 to TRBJ2-7; D gene unclear. The V and J ends lost 4 bases and 3 bases respectively, with 7 bases between them. Germline V gene data show CDR1 as SEHNR and CDR2 as FQNEAQ (reference sequence). There are 12 residues in the CDR3. This CDR3 is CASSSTNYEQYF. The CDR3 region has the DNA TGTGCCAGCAGCTCGACCAACTACGAGCAGTACTTC.

This chain links TRBV30 with TRBJ1-2, with D perhaps TRBD1 (6 bases). This CDR3 comprises 13 residues. The ends were cut back, 3 bases at V and 2 bases at J, with 10 bases in the middle. Looked up from germline, CDR1 is GTSNPN and CDR2 is SVGIG (reference sequence). CDR3 region: CAWRLQGNYGYTF. The CDR3 coding sequence is TGTGCCTGGAGATTGCAGGGGAACTATGGCTACACCTTC.

This clone was found a few times. The chain combines TRBV28 with TRBJ2-7; TRBD2 aligns across 11 bases. Germline CDR1 reads MDHEN; CDR2 reads SYDVKM. This CDR3 has 15 amino acids. V gave up 6 bases and J gave up 2 bases; unmatched junction bases: 6. For the CDR3, the DNA is TGTGCCAGCAGACCAACTAGCGGGGGACCCTACGAGCAGTACTTC. It specifies CASRPTSGGPYEQYF. The complete variable domain, with remaining parts taken from reference TRBV28 and TRBJ2-7, reads DVKVTQSSRYLVKRTGEKVFLECVQDMDHENMFWYRQDPGLGLRLIYFSYDVKMKEKGDIPEGYSVSREKKERFSLILESASTNQTSMYLCASRPTSGGPYEQYFGPGTRLTVT.

The chain has TRBV4-1 and TRBJ1-2, with TRBD1 matching 9 bases. Trimming took 1 base from V and 4 from J; bases not matched to a gene: 10. The germline CDR1 and CDR2 sequences are MGHRA and YSYEKL. The CDR3 spans 17 residues. The CDR3: CASSQGGGTGLGYGYTF. The CDR3 coding sequence is TGCGCCAGCAGCCAAGGTGGGGGGACAGGGTTGGGCTATGGCTACACCTTC.